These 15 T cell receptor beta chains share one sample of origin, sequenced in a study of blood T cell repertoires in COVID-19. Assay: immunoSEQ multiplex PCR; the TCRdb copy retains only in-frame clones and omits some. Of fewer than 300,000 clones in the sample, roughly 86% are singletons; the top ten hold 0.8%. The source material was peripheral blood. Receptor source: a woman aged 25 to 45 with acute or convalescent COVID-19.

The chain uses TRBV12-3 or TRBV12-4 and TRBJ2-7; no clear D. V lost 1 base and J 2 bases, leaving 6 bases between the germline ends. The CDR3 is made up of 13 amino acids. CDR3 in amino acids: CASSLDTAYEQYF. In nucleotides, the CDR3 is TGTGCCAGCAGTTTAGACACAGCCTACGAGCAGTACTTC.

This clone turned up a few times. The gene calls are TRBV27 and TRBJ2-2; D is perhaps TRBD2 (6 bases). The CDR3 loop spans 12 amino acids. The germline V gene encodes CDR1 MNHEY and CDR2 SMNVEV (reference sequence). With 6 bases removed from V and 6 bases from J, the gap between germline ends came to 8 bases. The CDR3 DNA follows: TGTGCCAGCAGCCGGGACTCCGGGGAGCTGTTTTTT. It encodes CASSRDSGELFF.

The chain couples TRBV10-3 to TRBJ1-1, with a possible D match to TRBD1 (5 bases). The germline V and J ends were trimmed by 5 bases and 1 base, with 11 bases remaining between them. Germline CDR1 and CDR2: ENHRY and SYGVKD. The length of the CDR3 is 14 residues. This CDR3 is CAISNQGGNTEAFF. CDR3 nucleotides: TGTGCCATCAGTAACCAGGGTGGGAACACTGAAGCTTTCTTT.

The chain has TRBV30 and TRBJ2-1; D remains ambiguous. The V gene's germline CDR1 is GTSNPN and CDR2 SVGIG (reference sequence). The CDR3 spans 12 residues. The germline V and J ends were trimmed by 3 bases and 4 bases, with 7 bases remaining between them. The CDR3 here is CAWRTEYNEQFF. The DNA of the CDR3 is TGTGCCTGGAGGACTGAGTACAATGAGCAGTTCTTC.

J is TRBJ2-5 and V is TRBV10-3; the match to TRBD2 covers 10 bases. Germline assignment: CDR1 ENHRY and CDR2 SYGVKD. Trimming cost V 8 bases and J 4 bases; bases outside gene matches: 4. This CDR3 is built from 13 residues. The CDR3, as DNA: TGTGCCATCTCTAGCGGGAGTCCAGAGACCCAGTACTTC. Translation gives CAISSGSPETQYF.

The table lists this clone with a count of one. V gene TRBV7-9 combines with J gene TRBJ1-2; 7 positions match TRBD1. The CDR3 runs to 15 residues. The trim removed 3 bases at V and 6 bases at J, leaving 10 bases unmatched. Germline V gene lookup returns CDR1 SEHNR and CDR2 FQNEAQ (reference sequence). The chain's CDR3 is CASSFDRATRNGYTF. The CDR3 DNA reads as TGTGCCAGCAGCTTTGACAGGGCTACGAGGAATGGCTACACCTTC.

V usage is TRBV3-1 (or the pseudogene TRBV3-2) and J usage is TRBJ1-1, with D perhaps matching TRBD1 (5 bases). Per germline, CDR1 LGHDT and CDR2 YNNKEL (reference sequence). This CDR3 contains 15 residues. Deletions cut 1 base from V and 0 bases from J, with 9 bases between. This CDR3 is CASSQGLRVNTEAFF. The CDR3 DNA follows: TGTGCCAGCAGCCAAGGCCTCAGGGTGAACACTGAAGCTTTCTTT.

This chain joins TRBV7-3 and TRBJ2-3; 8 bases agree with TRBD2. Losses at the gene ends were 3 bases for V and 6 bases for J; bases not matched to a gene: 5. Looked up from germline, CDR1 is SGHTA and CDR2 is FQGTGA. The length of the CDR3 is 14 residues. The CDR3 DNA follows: TGTGCCAGCAGCTTGTCCAGCGGGAGTGATACGCAGTATTTT. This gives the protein CASSLSSGSDTQYF.

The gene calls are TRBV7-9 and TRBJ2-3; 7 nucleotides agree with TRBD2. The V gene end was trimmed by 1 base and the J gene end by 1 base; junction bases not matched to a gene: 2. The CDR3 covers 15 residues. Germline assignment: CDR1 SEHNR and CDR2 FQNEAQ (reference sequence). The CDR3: CASSLEGRGTDTQYF. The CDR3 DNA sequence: TGTGCCAGCAGCTTAGAAGGGAGGGGCACAGATACGCAGTATTTT.

CDR3 DNA sequence: TGTGCCATCAGTGAATCACCGCCGGCGGCCTTGAACACTGAAGCTTTCTTT. Residues: CAISESPPAALNTEAFF. The chain combines TRBV10-3 with TRBJ1-1; D unresolved. This CDR3 is 17 amino acids long. CDR1 ENHRY and CDR2 SYGVKD come from the germline V gene. Deletions cut 3 bases from V and 0 bases from J, with 17 bases between.

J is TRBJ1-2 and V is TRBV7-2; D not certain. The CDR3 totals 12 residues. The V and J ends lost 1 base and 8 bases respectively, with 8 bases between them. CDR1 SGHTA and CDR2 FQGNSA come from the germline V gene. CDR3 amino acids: CASSLGLTGYTF. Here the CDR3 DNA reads TGTGCCAGCAGCTTAGGACTGACCGGCTACACCTTC. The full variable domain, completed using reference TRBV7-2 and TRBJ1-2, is GAGVSQSPSNKVTEKGKDVELRCDPISGHTALYWYRQSLGQGLEFLIYFQGNSAPDKSGLPSDRFSAERTGGSVSTLTIQRTQQEDSAVYLCASSLGLTGYTFGSGTRLTVV.

The CDR3 nucleotides read TGTGCCAGTAGTATAGACCAGGGTTCCTACGAGCAGTACTTC. It codes for CASSIDQGSYEQYF. The chain recombines TRBV19 with TRBJ2-7; maybe TRBD1 (5 bases). This CDR3 has 14 amino acids. Trimming took 0 bases from V and 1 from J, leaving 7 bases between them. Germline assignment: CDR1 LNHDA and CDR2 SQIVND (reference sequence).

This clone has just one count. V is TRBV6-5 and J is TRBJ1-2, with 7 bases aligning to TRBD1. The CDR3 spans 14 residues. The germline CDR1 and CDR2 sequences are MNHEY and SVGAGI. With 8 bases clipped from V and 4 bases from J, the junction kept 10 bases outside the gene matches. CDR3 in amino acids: CASVRDSVLYGYTF. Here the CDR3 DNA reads TGTGCCAGCGTCCGGGACAGCGTACTCTATGGCTACACCTTC.

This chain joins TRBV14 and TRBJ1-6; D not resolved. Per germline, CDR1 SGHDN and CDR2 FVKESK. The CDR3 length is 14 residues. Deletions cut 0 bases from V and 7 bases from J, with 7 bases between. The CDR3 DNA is TGTGCCAGCAGCCAAGAACCGGGGAATTCACCCCTCCACTTT. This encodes CASSQEPGNSPLHF. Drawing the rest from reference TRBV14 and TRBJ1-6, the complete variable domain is EAGVTQFPSHSVIEKGQTVTLRCDPISGHDNLYWYRRVMGKEIKFLLHFVKESKQDESGMPNNRFLAERTGGTYSTLKVQPAELEDSGVYFCASSQEPGNSPLHFGNGTRLTVT.

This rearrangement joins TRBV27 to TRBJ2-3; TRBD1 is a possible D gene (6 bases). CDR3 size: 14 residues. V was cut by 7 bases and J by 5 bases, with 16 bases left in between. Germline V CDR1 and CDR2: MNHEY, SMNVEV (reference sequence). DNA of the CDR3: TGTGCCAGCACTCCGCTGGGGGCGGTAGATACGCAGTATTTT. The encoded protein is CASTPLGAVDTQYF.